These 8 T cell receptor beta chains were all obtained from the same sample, sequenced in a study of identifying expanded T cells in peripheral blood. Measured with immunoSEQ multiplex PCR; TCRdb has only the in-frame clones, and not every one. The sample holds about 100,000 clones; 80% to 90% are singletons and the top ten take 4.5% to 6.5%. What was sequenced was blood. The receptors originated from a person aged 18 to 75 in good health.

The chain couples TRBV5-5 to TRBJ1-6, with 8 bases matching TRBD1. The CDR3 has 18 amino acids. V gave up 1 base and J gave up 7 bases; unmatched junction bases: 13. Germline assignment: CDR1 SGHKS and CDR2 YYEKEE (reference sequence). This CDR3 reads CASSLRRVGQGKNSPLHF. The CDR3 nucleotides read TGTGCCAGCAGCTTGAGGAGGGTTGGACAGGGAAAGAATTCACCCCTCCACTTT.

This clone was recorded a few times. CDR3 in amino acids: CASSDQSGANVLTF. CDR3 nucleotide sequence: TGTGCCAGCAGCGACCAATCTGGGGCCAACGTCCTGACTTTC. The rearrangement joins TRBV7-9 to TRBJ2-6, with no clear D. Germline-derived CDR1 and CDR2 are SEHNR and FQNEAQ (reference sequence). CDR3 length equals 14 residues. The V end lost 5 bases, the J end lost 1 base, and 6 bases lay between the germline ends.

The rearrangement uses TRBV19 and TRBJ1-3; TRBD1 matches 8 bases. The germline V gene has CDR1 LNHDA and CDR2 SQIVND (reference sequence). Unmatched junction bases numbered 5, after V lost 7 bases and J lost 0 bases. The CDR3 is 15 residues long. DNA of the CDR3: TGTGCCAGTAAGACAGGGGCCTTCTCTGGAAACACCATATATTTT. This encodes CASKTGAFSGNTIYF.

This chain links TRBV7-2 with TRBJ2-7, with 11 bases identical to TRBD2. The V gene end was trimmed by 1 base and the J gene end by 3 bases; junction bases not matched to a gene: 5. The CDR3 is 16 amino acids. The germline CDR1 and CDR2 sequences are SGHTA and FQGNSA. The CDR3 loop is CASSLEGTSGIYEQYF. The CDR3 DNA reads as TGTGCCAGCAGCTTAGAGGGGACTAGCGGAATCTACGAGCAGTACTTC.

This clone was seen just once. V and J are TRBV6-6 and TRBJ2-3; 11 nucleotides line up with TRBD2. Germline values: CDR1 MNHNY, CDR2 SVGAGI (reference sequence). With 8 bases clipped from V and 4 bases from J, the junction kept 8 bases outside the gene matches. The CDR3 is made up of 15 amino acids. The CDR3 loop reads CASDSGGAGSDTQYF. The DNA of the CDR3 is TGTGCCAGCGATAGCGGGGGGGCCGGTTCAGATACGCAGTATTTT.

This chain links TRBV5-1 with TRBJ2-3; 8 bases are shared with TRBD1. Per the germline V gene, CDR1 is SGHRS and CDR2 is YFSETQ. The CDR3 length is 14 residues. The trim removed 6 bases at V and 3 bases at J, leaving 6 bases unmatched. Here the CDR3 reads CASKRQGATDTQYF. In DNA form, the CDR3 reads TGCGCCAGCAAAAGGCAGGGGGCAACAGATACGCAGTATTTT.

The chain uses TRBV4-1 and TRBJ1-1; D possibly corresponds to TRBD1 (5 bases). Germline lookup yields CDR1 MGHRA and CDR2 YSYEKL. This CDR3 has 15 residues. Deletions cut 3 bases from V and 0 bases from J, with 11 bases between. CDR3 nucleotide sequence: TGCGCCAGCAGCCATGACCCACAGGTGAACACTGAAGCTTTCTTT. Translated, it gives CASSHDPQVNTEAFF.

The count of this clone is one. V and J are TRBV14 and TRBJ1-1; D not certain. This CDR3 comprises 16 residues. V lost 0 bases, J lost 3 bases, and 14 bases lay in between. Germline CDR1 and CDR2: SGHDN and FVKESK. CDR3 in amino acids: CASSQDMRIGDTEAFF. The CDR3 DNA reads as TGTGCCAGCAGCCAAGATATGCGGATTGGGGACACTGAAGCTTTCTTT.